Here is one TCR beta chain with its context. Its specificity is not known. These donors were members of the approximately 110-subject validation cohort, a group separate from the roughly 670-subject first cohort. The data were produced by immunoSEQ multiplex PCR, yet TCRdb's version contains in-frame clones alone and is incomplete. The sample holds around 150,000 clones, approximately 84% seen once. This specimen comes from a study of cytomegalovirus exposure and HLA in healthy donors. Turning to the study itself: According to later analysis, the same platform produced the 120 validation and 666 first-cohort repertoires.

General study results and limits: Most TCR sequences were uncommon, yet certain public TCRs appeared in many donors. Some 150 TCR beta chains were listed as cytomegalovirus-associated.

The CDR3 loop spans 13 amino acids. Per germline, CDR1 SEHNR and CDR2 FQNEAQ (reference sequence). V was clipped by 8 bases and J by 1 base, with 12 bases between them. The sequenced material came from PBMCs. The receptor comes from a young man in good health and CMV-seropositive. The chain carries TRBV7-9 and TRBJ2-7; D is possibly TRBD2 (5 bases). CDR3 residues: CASGEMGSYEQYF. CDR3 nucleotides: TGTGCCAGCGGGGAGATGGGGTCCTACGAGCAGTACTTC.